The 6 T cell receptor beta chains reported below all come from one sample, sequenced in a study of blood T cells in healthy people across ages. For the second PCR, which ran for about 7 to 11 cycles, a sample-barcoded 5' primer and a J-beta primer mix were used. MiXCR, run by TCRdb on the 5' RACE reads, gives a single entry per CDR3 protein. This table holds about 900,000 distinct CDR3 sequences, 62% found once. Source material: blood. These TCRs come from a man aged 25 to 40 in good health.

V is TRBV6-2 or TRBV6-3 and J is TRBJ2-1; 8 bases are shared with TRBD2. The germline V gene has CDR1 MNHEY and CDR2 SVGEGT. CDR3 length: 16 amino acids. J lost 9 bases, V lost 3 bases, and 13 bases had no gene match. The CDR3 DNA sequence: TGTGCCAGCAGTTATGCGGCGGGACTAGGGCAGGGTGAGCAGTTCTTC. It yields the protein CASSYAAGLGQGEQFF.

V is TRBV5-8 and J is TRBJ2-7; tentative D call: TRBD1 (5 bases). V lost 0 bases to trimming and J lost 0 bases, with 10 bases between them. Looked up from germline, CDR1 is SGHTS and CDR2 is YDEGEE. The CDR3 runs 15 residues. The CDR3 sequence is CASSLAGFPSYEQYF. The CDR3 region has the DNA TGTGCCAGCAGCTTGGCAGGGTTCCCCTCCTACGAGCAGTACTTC.

As for this clonotype: One end of the junction fails to match germline, which may point to a read error. This chain uses TRBV12-3 or TRBV12-4 with TRBJ2-1; 11 nucleotides agree with TRBD2. This CDR3 is 15 amino acids long. The CDR3 sequence: CASRLAGGPVNEQFF. CDR3 DNA sequence: TGTGCCAGCAGGTTAGCGGGGGGGCCGGTCAATGAGCAGTTCTTC.

This clonotype was counted a few times. The CDR3 DNA reads as TGCGCCAGCAGCTTGATTGGAAGGGGACGAAGCACAGATACGCAGTATTTT. Its protein is CASSLIGRGRSTDTQYF. The genes are TRBV5-1 and TRBJ2-3; the D call may be TRBD1 or TRBD2 (5 bases each). V lost 1 base and J 0 bases, leaving 15 bases between the germline ends. Germline lookup yields CDR1 SGHRS and CDR2 YFSETQ. The CDR3 runs to 17 residues.

This clonotype has only a few counts. CDR3 bases: TGCGCCAGCAGCTTGGAGGAGAGCACAGATACGCAGTATTTT. Encoded protein: CASSLEESTDTQYF. This sequence joins TRBV5-1 and TRBJ2-3; no clear D. V was clipped by 0 bases and J by 0 bases, with 5 bases between them. Looked up from germline, CDR1 is SGHRS and CDR2 is YFSETQ. This CDR3 has 14 amino acids.

This chain uses TRBV12-3 or TRBV12-4 with TRBJ2-7, with D tentatively TRBD1 (6 bases). Trimming cost V 6 bases and J 2 bases, with 11 bases left between them. The CDR3 has 13 amino acids. The CDR3 DNA follows: TGTGCCAGCAGAATACAGGGAACCTACGAGCAGTACTTC. Its protein product is CASRIQGTYEQYF.